Following are 9 T cell receptor beta chains from one sample sequenced in a study of T cell responses to AZD1222 COVID-19 vaccine. The table came from immunoSEQ multiplex PCR; TCRdb's copy has only in-frame clones and leaves some out. The table shows about 160,000 clones, with 94% occurring only once. The material sequenced was peripheral blood, taken on day 0 of AZD1222 vaccination. These receptors were taken from an adult in good health.

The V call is TRBV2, the J call TRBJ1-1; tentative D call: TRBD1 (6 bases). This CDR3 is 14 amino acids long. Germline lookup yields CDR1 SNHLY and CDR2 FYNNEI. The V gene lost 3 bases and the J gene lost 4 bases, with 12 bases spanning the gap. The CDR3 sequence: CASSEGPDSTEAFF. CDR3 nucleotides: TGTGCCAGCAGTGAGGGGCCGGACAGCACTGAAGCTTTCTTT.

This sequence joins TRBV5-6 and TRBJ1-1, with 7 bases aligning to TRBD1. V lost 5 bases and J lost 1; bases outside the gene matches: 11. The CDR3 runs 16 residues. Germline V gives CDR1 SGHDT, CDR2 YYEEEE. The chain's CDR3 is CASSLRGTAKNTEAFF. CDR3 nucleotide sequence: TGTGCCAGCAGTCTCCGAGGGACAGCGAAGAACACTGAAGCTTTCTTT.

V gene TRBV7-9 combines with J gene TRBJ1-2; tentatively, D is TRBD1 (5 bases). Trimming removed 0 bases at V and 3 bases at J, with 17 bases between. The CDR3 spans 17 residues. The germline V gene encodes CDR1 SEHNR and CDR2 FQNEAQ (reference sequence). The CDR3 nucleotides are TGTGCCAGCAGCTTAGCGAGTGGGACGGTTCCTCACTATGGCTACACCTTC. This translates into CASSLASGTVPHYGYTF.

The rearrangement links TRBV7-9 to TRBJ1-1; no clear D gene. Germline CDR1 SEHNR, CDR2 FQNEAQ (reference sequence). V dropped 4 bases and J dropped 2 bases, with 8 bases sitting between them. The CDR3 consists of 13 residues. The CDR3 protein is CASSSQVNTEAFF. In nucleotides, the CDR3 is TGTGCCAGCAGCTCTCAAGTCAACACTGAAGCTTTCTTT.

This clone has more than one count but fewer than ten. The genes are TRBV15 and TRBJ1-3; D gene unclear. From germline, CDR1 is LNHNV and CDR2 YYDKDF (reference sequence). The CDR3 loop spans 12 amino acids. Deletions cut 1 base from V and 4 bases from J, with 2 bases between. In nucleotides, the CDR3 is TGTGCCACCAGCAGAGCCGGAAACACCATATATTTT. It yields the protein CATSRAGNTIYF.

The chain employs TRBV19 and TRBJ1-6, with TRBD1 matching 7 bases. Germline V gene sequence: CDR1 LNHDA, CDR2 SQIVND (reference sequence). This CDR3 is built from 14 residues. Germline trimming cut 3 bases from V and 11 bases from J; bases unmatched to any gene: 7. In DNA form, the CDR3 reads TGTGCCAGTAGTATTAAAGGGGGCGCGCCACCCCTCCACTTT. It yields the protein CASSIKGGAPPLHF. Combining the CDR3 with reference TRBV19 and TRBJ1-6 gives the whole variable domain DGGITQSPKYLFRKEGQNVTLSCEQNLNHDAMYWYRQDPGQGLRLIYYSQIVNDFQKGDIAEGYSVSREKKESFPLTVTSAQKNPTAFYLCASSIKGGAPPLHFGNGTRLTVT.

This clone came up once. This sequence joins TRBV7-3 and TRBJ2-5; no reliable D call. V lost 3 bases and J 2 bases, leaving 7 bases between the germline ends. This CDR3 is 13 amino acids long. CDR1 SGHTA and CDR2 FQGTGA come from the germline V gene. Written as DNA, the CDR3 is TGTGCCAGCAGCTTTGGCAGTCAAGAGACCCAGTACTTC. It codes for CASSFGSQETQYF.

The chain uses TRBV18 and TRBJ2-7, with D maybe TRBD1 (6 bases). CDR1 and CDR2 (germline): KGHSH, LQKENI. The CDR3 loop spans 12 amino acids. Trimming cost V 6 bases and J 5 bases, with 11 bases left between them. The CDR3 DNA sequence: TGTGCCAGCTCTGATGACAGGCACGAGCAGTACGTC. Its translation: CASSDDRHEQYV.

The chain employs TRBV2 and TRBJ2-6, with D possibly TRBD2 on 7 matching bases. This CDR3 is built from 17 residues. The germline V gene encodes CDR1 SNHLY and CDR2 FYNNEI. V was clipped by 4 bases and J by 3 bases, with 16 bases between them. CDR3 bases: TGTGCCAGCAGTGGCTACGAGGGGGGGTATGGGGCCAACGTCCTGACTTTC. Translating gives CASSGYEGGYGANVLTF.